This T cell receptor (beta chain) was identified in a study of shared clonotypes between healthy human individuals. Terminally differentiated effector memory CD45RA+ cells were left out of the naive CD8 fraction, which was CD45RO-negative and positively selected for CCR7. Repertoires were generated with immunoSEQ multiplex PCR, while TCRdb's copy carries only in-frame clones and drops some. The sample holds fewer than 700,000 clones, about 95% seen once. The CDR3 loop spans 15 amino acids. CDR1 and CDR2 (germline): ENHRY, SYGVKD. Losses at the gene ends were 10 bases for V and 7 bases for J; bases not matched to a gene: 9. In the case of this clone: Its matching antigen is unknown.

General study points: The sole specimen, blood, was sampled, and tissue repertoires likely differ.

The clonotype originates from a woman under 40 in good health. The chain links TRBV10-3 to TRBJ2-2; 13 bases agree with TRBD2. Sequencing input: naive CD8+ T cells sorted from blood. DNA for the CDR3: TGTGCCACCTCCGGGACTAGCGGGATAGGCGGGGAGCTGTTTTTT. Protein product: CATSGTSGIGGELFF.